Given below is one T cell receptor beta chain in context. This specimen comes from a study of shared clonotypes between healthy human individuals. Only in-frame clones appear in the TCRdb table, and some are missing; sequencing was by immunoSEQ multiplex PCR. The table records roughly 2.6 million clones, around nine tenths of them present only once. Germline CDR1 reads SGHNT; CDR2 reads YYREEE (reference sequence). CDR3 length: 17 amino acids. V lost 6 bases and J 5 bases, leaving 26 bases between the germline ends. This receptor was identified in a man between 18 and 35 years old in good health. The specimen was naive CD4+ T cells sorted from blood. Stated subset: CD45RA+ positively selected. The chain links TRBV5-4 to TRBJ2-5, with D tentatively TRBD2 (5 bases). The CDR3 region is CASTPSPPAGGRETQYF. DNA of the CDR3: TGTGCCAGCACCCCCTCCCCCCCTGCGGGCGGCCGGGAGACCCAGTACTTC.